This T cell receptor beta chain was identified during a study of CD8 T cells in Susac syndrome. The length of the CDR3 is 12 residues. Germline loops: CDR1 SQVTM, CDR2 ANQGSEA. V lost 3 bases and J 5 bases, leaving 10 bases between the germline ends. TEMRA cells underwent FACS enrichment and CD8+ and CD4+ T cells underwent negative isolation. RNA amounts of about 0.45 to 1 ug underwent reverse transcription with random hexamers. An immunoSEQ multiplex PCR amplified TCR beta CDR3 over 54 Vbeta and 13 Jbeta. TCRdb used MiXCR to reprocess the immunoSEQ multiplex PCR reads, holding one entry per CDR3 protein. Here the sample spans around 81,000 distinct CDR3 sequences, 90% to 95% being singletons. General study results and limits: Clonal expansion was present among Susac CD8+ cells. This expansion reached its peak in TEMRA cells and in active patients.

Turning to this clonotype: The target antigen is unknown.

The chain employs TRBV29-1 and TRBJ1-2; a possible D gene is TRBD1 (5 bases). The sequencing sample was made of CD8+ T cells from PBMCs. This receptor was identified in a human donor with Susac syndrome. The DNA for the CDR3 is TGCAGCGTTGAGGGGCAGACATATGGCTACACCTTC. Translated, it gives CSVEGQTYGYTF.